A few counts support the clone carrying this T cell receptor beta chain. Its antigen is unidentified. The record originates from a study of identical twins. Unique molecular identifiers were present on the cDNA, which also gained a universal primer site by template switching. TCRdb independently ran MiXCR on the 5' RACE reads; one entry per CDR3 protein. The sample has a few hundred thousand distinct CDR3 sequences, 7% to 9.5% seen once. Study-wide results and caveats: Excess twin sharing in beta out-of-frame sequences was weaker.

Germline CDR1 is SGDLS and CDR2 is YYNGEE. CDR3 length: 14 residues. With 4 bases clipped from V and 3 bases from J, the junction kept 6 bases outside the gene matches. The chain couples TRBV9 to TRBJ1-1, with 7 nucleotides matching TRBD1. This TCR derives from a woman aged 45 to 65 in good health. Material: naive T cells sorted from blood. The DNA for the CDR3 is TGTGCCAGCAGCCCGCGACAGGGCCACACTGAAGCTTTCTTT. It yields the protein CASSPRQGHTEAFF.